A selection of T cell receptor beta chains follows, all from one sample in a study of T cell repertoires in cytomegalovirus infection. TCRdb fed the reads into MiXCR, producing one record per CDR3 protein. The sample holds around 540,000 distinct CDR3 sequences; roughly a third are singletons and the top ten take 17%. For these receptors, no antigen is known. Sample: cultured PBMCs, taken from culture after CMV antigen stimulation. The receptors originated from a human donor in good health (CMV status not recorded). Some clones in this sample may be carry-over from other donors' samples. The CDR3 runs from the conserved cysteine through the conserved F or W. A D gene is named only where the DNA matches it firmly. Rows may omit the clone size; those that give it use once, few, many or a size class.

cdr3_length j_call clone_size v_call d_call cdr3_aa cdr3_nt
16 TRBJ1-1 few TRBV11-3 . CASSPHGVGWYTEAFF TGTGCCAGCAGCCCCCACGGGGTAGGATGGTACACTGAAGCTTTCTTT
14 TRBJ2-1 few TRBV2 TRBD2 CASKAERDYNEQFF TGTGCCAGCAAAGCTGAGCGGGATTACAATGAGCAGTTCTTC
14 TRBJ2-3 few TRBV24-1 TRBD2 CATKPGLNTDTQYF TGTGCCACCAAGCCGGGACTAAACACAGATACGCAGTATTTT
16 TRBJ2-1 few TRBV6-1 . CASSELASLWNNEQFF TGTGCCAGCAGTGAGCTGGCTTCGCTTTGGAACAATGAGCAGTTCTTC
16 TRBJ2-1 many TRBV7-2 . CASSYRSVRGSNEQFF TGTGCCAGCAGCTACCGTAGCGTACGCGGATCCAATGAGCAGTTCTTC
12 TRBJ2-1 medium-sized TRBV7-2 . CASSTSYNEQFF TGTGCCAGCAGCACAAGCTACAATGAGCAGTTCTTC
15 TRBJ1-3 . TRBV12-3/TRBV12-4 TRBD1 CASSLQGAAGNTIYF TGTGCCAGCAGTTTACAGGGGGCCGCTGGAAACACCATATATTTT
15 TRBJ2-3 . TRBV7-2 . CASSLLIGYADTQYF TGTGCCAGCAGCTTACTGATAGGGTATGCAGATACGCAGTATTTT
11 TRBJ1-1 . TRBV20-1 . CSARGSTEAFF TGCAGTGCTAGAGGAAGTACTGAAGCTTTCTTT
15 TRBJ2-5 . TRBV2 TRBD2 CASSEEVAGVETQYF TGTGCCAGCAGTGAAGAGGTAGCGGGAGTGGAGACCCAGTACTTC
18 TRBJ2-7 once TRBV4-2 . CASSQDAGGGIVTYEQYF TGTGCCAGCAGCCAAGATGCTGGTGGGGGAATTGTTACCTACGAGCAGTACTTC
14 TRBJ2-1 many TRBV7-2 TRBD2 CASSLVGLAGEQFF TGTGCCAGCAGCTTAGTGGGACTAGCGGGTGAGCAGTTCTTC
14 TRBJ1-1 few TRBV4-1 . CASSPTELNTEAFF TGCGCCAGCAGCCCGACGGAGCTGAACACTGAAGCTTTCTTT
18 TRBJ2-1 few TRBV2 . CASSERSSRTAGYNEQFF TGTGCCAGCAGTGAAAGGTCCTCAAGGACAGCCGGTTACAATGAGCAGTTCTTC
15 TRBJ2-3 . TRBV19 TRBD1 CASRVRTGVADTQYF TGTGCCAGTAGGGTTCGGACAGGGGTCGCAGATACGCAGTATTTT
16 TRBJ2-7 . TRBV7-2 . CASSPYGGTPTYEQYF TGTGCCAGCAGCCCATACGGGGGAACTCCTACCTACGAGCAGTACTTC
14 TRBJ2-3 . TRBV6-2/TRBV6-3 TRBD2 CASSYSGRTDTQYF TGTGCCAGCAGTTATAGCGGGAGGACAGATACGCAGTATTTT
17 TRBJ2-5 few TRBV6-1 . CASRVESYGQYQETQYF TGTGCCAGCAGGGTGGAATCCTACGGGCAGTACCAAGAGACCCAGTACTTC
14 TRBJ2-1 few TRBV18 . CASSPVRDYNEQFF TGTGCCAGCTCACCTGTGAGGGACTACAATGAGCAGTTCTTC
15 TRBJ1-6 few TRBV7-9 TRBD1 CASSLDGTGNSPLHF TGTGCCAGCAGCTTAGACGGGACAGGGAATTCACCCCTCCACTTT
16 TRBJ1-1 . TRBV11-3 TRBD1 CASSPNFRTGVSEAFF TGTGCCAGCAGCCCCAATTTCCGGACAGGGGTCTCTGAAGCTTTCTTT
16 TRBJ2-7 few TRBV5-1 . CASSLVPSGLSYEQYF TGCGCCAGCAGCTTGGTACCCTCGGGGTTGTCCTACGAGCAGTACTTC
16 TRBJ1-3 . TRBV28 . CASKTGTVSSGNTIYF TGTGCCAGCAAAACCGGGACGGTGAGCTCTGGAAACACCATATATTTT
15 TRBJ2-1 . TRBV19 . CASSIRGADYNEQFF TGTGCCAGTAGTATACGGGGGGCCGACTACAATGAGCAGTTCTTC
15 TRBJ2-1 . TRBV7-2 . CASSLPRIRNNEQFF TGTGCCAGCAGCTTACCCCGTATCAGAAACAATGAGCAGTTCTTC
14 TRBJ2-5 few TRBV28 TRBD1 CASSSWTGRETQYF TGTGCCAGCAGTTCATGGACAGGGAGAGAGACCCAGTACTTC
12 TRBJ2-1 few TRBV29-1 TRBD2 CSVGLVIGEQFF TGCAGCGTGGGACTAGTGATAGGTGAGCAGTTCTTC
15 TRBJ2-3 once TRBV7-2 . CASSPAGKRRDTQYF TGTGCCAGCAGCCCGGCCGGGAAGCGGAGAGATACGCAGTATTTT
16 TRBJ2-2 . TRBV4-1 TRBD1 CASSPADRGNTGELFF TGCGCCAGCAGCCCCGCCGACAGGGGGAACACCGGGGAGCTGTTTTTT
15 TRBJ2-2 . TRBV9 . CASSPRTETTGELFF TGTGCCAGCAGCCCGCGGACAGAAACAACCGGGGAGCTGTTTTTT
15 TRBJ2-1 many TRBV7-2 TRBD2 CASSLAGLAYNEQFF TGTGCCAGCAGCTTAGCGGGACTAGCGTACAATGAGCAGTTCTTC
16 TRBJ2-1 few TRBV6-2/TRBV6-3 TRBD2 CASSYSSGGNRNEQFF TGTGCCAGCAGTTACTCGTCGGGAGGAAACCGCAATGAGCAGTTCTTC
17 TRBJ2-3 . TRBV5-4 TRBD2 CASSRGLAGGQEDTQYF TGTGCCAGCAGCCGGGGACTAGCGGGAGGGCAGGAAGATACGCAGTATTTT
15 TRBJ1-2 . TRBV28 . CASSSGGQRGYRYTF TGTGCCAGCAGTTCAGGTGGACAAAGGGGGTATAGGTACACCTTC
15 TRBJ1-3 . TRBV7-2 . CASSLEGQPGNTVYF TGTGCCAGCAGCTTAGAGGGGCAGCCGGGAAACACCGTATATTTT
14 TRBJ2-1 . TRBV6-2/TRBV6-3 TRBD2 CATMLAGGYNEQFF TGTGCCACCATGCTAGCGGGGGGATACAATGAGCAGTTCTTC
16 TRBJ2-2 few TRBV6-1 TRBD2 CASSSGLAQNTGELFF TGTGCCAGCAGCTCGGGACTAGCACAGAACACCGGGGAGCTGTTTTTT
12 TRBJ1-1 . TRBV2 . CASSDRETEAFF TGTGCCAGCAGTGACCGGGAGACTGAAGCTTTCTTT
15 TRBJ1-3 few TRBV7-2 . CASSLEAGLRNTIYF TGTGCCAGCAGCTTAGAGGCAGGGTTAAGAAACACCATATATTTT
15 TRBJ2-3 few TRBV27 . CASTSGIGVTDTQYF TGTGCCAGCACGTCCGGGATTGGGGTCACAGATACGCAGTATTTT
14 TRBJ2-7 . TRBV6-1 . CASSYLGAGYEQYF TGTGCCAGCAGTTATTTGGGGGCGGGCTACGAGCAGTACTTC
16 TRBJ2-6 . TRBV2 . CASNLASISGANVLTF TGTGCCAGCAATTTAGCGAGCATCTCTGGGGCCAACGTCCTGACTTTC
14 TRBJ1-2 . TRBV7-2 . CASRPGGSDYGYTF TGTGCCAGCAGGCCCGGGGGATCGGACTATGGCTACACCTTC
14 TRBJ1-1 . TRBV7-9 . CASSLAPYLTEAFF TGTGCCAGCAGCTTAGCACCCTATCTAACTGAAGCTTTCTTT
13 TRBJ2-7 few TRBV5-1 TRBD1 CASRAGTGYEQYF TGCGCCAGCAGGGCCGGGACAGGGTACGAGCAGTACTTC
15 TRBJ1-5 many TRBV7-2 . CASSLAREINQPQHF TGTGCCAGCAGCTTAGCCAGGGAGATCAATCAGCCCCAGCATTTT
16 TRBJ2-7 . TRBV29-1 TRBD2 CSVAGYSGGSSYEQYF TGCAGCGTTGCCGGATATAGCGGGGGGTCCTCCTACGAGCAGTACTTC
14 TRBJ1-5 . TRBV7-9 TRBD1 CASSSGQVDQPQHF TGTGCCAGCAGCAGTGGACAGGTTGATCAGCCCCAGCATTTT
14 TRBJ2-5 . TRBV7-2 . CASSLNFYAETQYF TGTGCCAGCAGCTTAAATTTTTACGCGGAGACCCAGTACTTC
15 TRBJ1-6 many TRBV28 . CASSSWTDVSSPLHF TGTGCCAGCAGTTCGTGGACAGATGTCTCGTCACCCCTCCACTTT
13 TRBJ2-6 . TRBV2 TRBD2 CACGGLGANVLTF TGTGCATGCGGGGGGCTTGGGGCCAACGTCCTGACTTTC
19 TRBJ2-5 . TRBV14 TRBD1 CASSQPLGGQGARGETQYF TGTGCCAGCAGCCAACCACTAGGAGGTCAGGGGGCGCGAGGGGAGACCCAGTACTTC
17 TRBJ1-2 . TRBV7-9 . CASSLGGPKRRDYGYTF TGTGCCAGCAGCTTAGGGGGGCCAAAAAGAAGGGATTATGGCTACACCTTC
14 TRBJ1-2 many TRBV7-2 . CASSLAGRDYGYTF TGTGCCAGCAGCTTAGCCGGCAGGGACTATGGCTACACCTTC
13 TRBJ2-7 few TRBV7-9 . CASSIGQYYEQYF TGTGCCAGCAGCATCGGACAGTACTACGAGCAGTACTTC
15 TRBJ1-1 few TRBV27 . CASSLIRDLSTEAFF TGTGCCAGCAGTTTGATTAGGGATTTGAGCACTGAAGCTTTCTTT
15 TRBJ2-7 few TRBV7-2 . CASSKESGESYEQYF TGTGCCAGCAGCAAAGAATCCGGGGAATCCTACGAGCAGTACTTC